Listed here are 4 T cell receptor beta chains from one sample, sequenced in a study of blood T cells in healthy people across ages. A J-beta primer mix and a sample-barcoded 5' primer were used in a second PCR of roughly 6 to 11 cycles. Via MiXCR, TCRdb re-called the 5' RACE reads, giving one row per CDR3 protein. The repertoire has hundreds of thousands of distinct CDR3 sequences, approximately 21% of them found once; the top ten carry roughly 3.4%. Input material: blood. These receptors all stem from a man in his 70s in good health.

The V call is TRBV20-1, the J call TRBJ2-1; D possibly corresponds to TRBD2 (5 bases). V lost 0 bases, J lost 3 bases, and 15 bases lay in between. The length of the CDR3 is 16 residues. Germline assignment: CDR1 DFQATT and CDR2 SNEGSKA (reference sequence). The CDR3 nucleotides read TGCAGTGCTAGAGATCCCCGGACTGCTATCTACAATGAGCAGTTCTTC. Translating gives CSARDPRTAIYNEQFF.

J is TRBJ2-5 and V is TRBV4-1, with 9 bases matching TRBD1. The J call may be faulty, since TRBJ2-1 better matches the DNA end. The CDR3 loop spans 16 amino acids. Looked up from germline, CDR1 is MGHRA and CDR2 is YSYEKL. The DNA for the CDR3 is TGCGCCAGCAGCCAGGGGGGACAGGGTTCCCGGAATGAGCAGTTCTTC. Translation gives CASSQGGQGSRNEQFF.

This clonotype appeared many times. The V and J genes are TRBV7-2 and TRBJ2-2; D is undetermined. Germline CDR1 and CDR2: SGHTA and FQGNSA. Trimming took off 2 bases at V and 1 base at J, with 2 bases between the two ends. The CDR3 covers 13 residues. The CDR3 loop is CASSLKNTGELFF. In DNA, the CDR3 is TGTGCCAGCAGCTTAAAGAACACCGGGGAGCTGTTTTTT.

This clonotype appeared a few times. The chain has TRBV24-1 and TRBJ1-1; D possibly corresponds to TRBD1 (6 bases). The V end was cut by 7 bases, the J end by 0 bases, with 8 bases between. This CDR3 region has 13 residues. CDR1 is KGHDR, CDR2 SFDVKD, per germline. CDR3: CATSGGLNTEAFF. CDR3 DNA: TGTGCCACCAGCGGGGGGCTGAACACTGAAGCTTTCTTT.